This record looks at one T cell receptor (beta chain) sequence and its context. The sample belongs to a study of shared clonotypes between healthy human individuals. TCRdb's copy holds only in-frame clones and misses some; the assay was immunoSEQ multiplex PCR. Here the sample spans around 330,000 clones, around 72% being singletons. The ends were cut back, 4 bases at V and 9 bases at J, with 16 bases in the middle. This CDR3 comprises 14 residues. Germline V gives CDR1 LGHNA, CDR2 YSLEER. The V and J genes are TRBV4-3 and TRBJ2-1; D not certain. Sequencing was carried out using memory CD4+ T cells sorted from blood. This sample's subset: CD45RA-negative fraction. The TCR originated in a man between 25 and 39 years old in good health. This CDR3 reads CASSRPARDAEQFF. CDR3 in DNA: TGCGCCAGCAGCCGACCGGCCCGAGATGCTGAGCAGTTCTTC.